The entry that follows covers one TCR beta chain sequence. Its antigen specificity is not known. No clone much larger than this one lies a single base away; base qualities are absent. The sample is drawn from a study of blood T cell repertoires in COVID-19 (dated by TCRdb to 2018 to 2020). In terms of the full investigation: Samples covering the acute and convalescent phases of COVID-19 were provided by collaborators in the United States, Italy and Spain. The material from the prospective study consisted of cDNA or gDNA derived from T cells, B-cell-depleted T cells, or PBMCs. The dataset comprised deeply sampled blood TCRbeta repertoires from subjects exposed to, actively infected with, or recovered from COVID-19. The repertoires were released in a freely available public database intended as a resource for research on the immune response to SARS-CoV-2. The samples were drawn from the first 160 participants of the ongoing ImmuneRACE study and from some 1,300 subjects provided by 6 global collaborators. A de-identified subject ID, COVID-19 status, age in years and sex were almost always included in the sample metadata. Where HLA class I and class II types were available, the types were taken from metadata supplied by the sample provider, not from assay-based typing. What the study reported, not specific to this receptor: How much clinical and demographic metadata was included differed by source and by participant, and the metadata was provided uncurated.

The germline V gene encodes CDR1 SGHTA and CDR2 FQGNSA. V loses 5 bases at its end and J loses 0 bases; junction bases beyond the gene matches: 9. The CDR3 starts with the cysteine, ends with the phenylalanine, and has 16 residues. The CDR3 DNA has 48 bases and is translated from base 1. TCRbeta CDR3 regions were amplified from genomic DNA using the immunoSEQ Assay, a bias-controlled multiplex PCR. The published analysis was carried out like this. The number of nucleated cells in each sample was estimated by amplification of reference gene primers within the assay. Sequence reads were collapsed and filtered to measure the absolute abundance of every unique TCRbeta CDR3 rearrangement. For each sample, productive Simpson clonality was calculated as the square root of Simpson's diversity index over productive rearrangements. TCRdb re-hosts the immuneACCESS table, in-frame sequences only. Its copies lack some clones; in the studies checked, an unresolved V gene accounts for under half of them, and the cause for the rest is not known. V, J and clone size are those of that table, while D and trimming were read from the DNA. This sample lists under 150,000 clones; 75% to 90% were detected once. The ten top clones hold approximately 4.3% of the sample.

Whole blood was collected in K2EDTA tubes by collaborating institutions according to the institutions' own protocols. Collaborator samples were shipped for TCRbeta analysis as frozen whole blood, isolated PBMCs, or DNA extracted from either sample type. Source material: peripheral blood. The chain joins TRBV7-2 to TRBJ1-1; the junction holds 7 bases that match TRBD1. This TCR was recovered from a human donor in a cohort sampled during active COVID-19. DNA sequence: TGTGCCAGCAGCCACCTAGGGACAGTCATGAACACTGAAGCTTTCTTT. It translates as CASSHLGTVMNTEAFF.